One and the same sample provided the 23 T cell receptor beta chains below, sequenced in a study of T cells in localized non-small cell lung cancer. TCRdb's copy holds only in-frame clones and misses some; the assay was immunoSEQ multiplex PCR. The top ten hold about 4.3% of the sample, which has roughly 4,600 clones, around 29% seen once. The sequencing here drew on lung tumor tissue, taken before any cancer treatment. Source of these receptors: a man between 40 and 69 years old with stage III squamous cell lung carcinoma.

The chain carries TRBV5-1 and TRBJ1-3, with 8 bases lining up with TRBD1. The V segment lost 3 bases and the J segment 4 bases; nucleotides outside the gene matches: 6. This CDR3 contains 15 residues. Germline-derived CDR1 and CDR2 are SGHRS and YFSETQ. The chain's CDR3 is CASSSFTGGGNTIYF. CDR3 in DNA: TGCGCCAGCAGCTCGTTCACAGGGGGAGGAAACACCATATATTTT.

This clone qualifies as medium-sized (0.01 to 0.1%). The chain combines TRBV11-3 with TRBJ2-2, with 9 bases that match TRBD2. The germline CDR1 and CDR2 sequences are SGHNT and YENEEA. This CDR3 has 15 amino acids. J was trimmed by 5 bases and V by 3 bases; bases with no gene match: 4. The CDR3 region is CASSFPSGGTGELFF. As DNA, the CDR3 is TGTGCCAGCAGCTTCCCCAGCGGGGGGACCGGGGAGCTGTTTTTT.

This clone was observed a handful of times. The rearrangement uses TRBV14 and TRBJ2-5, with D hard to call. Between the trimmed V and J ends, which lost 1 base and 7 bases, there was a span of 4 bases. The CDR3 totals 11 residues. Germline CDR1 is SGHDN and CDR2 is FVKESK. The CDR3 sequence: CASSQVATQYF. The CDR3 DNA follows: TGTGCCAGCAGCCAAGTCGCGACCCAGTACTTC.

The chain couples TRBV5-1 to TRBJ1-6; D is unresolved. Germline CDR1 reads SGHRS; CDR2 reads YFSETQ. The V end was cut by 1 base, the J end by 1 base, with 3 bases between. This CDR3 spans 14 amino acids. In nucleotides, the CDR3 is TGCGCCAGCAGCTTGTTATCCTATAATTCACCCCTCCACTTT. Its translation: CASSLLSYNSPLHF.

The chain has TRBV29-1 and TRBJ2-3; D is undetermined. Between the trimmed V and J ends, which lost 5 bases and 1 base, there was a span of 10 bases. The CDR3 sequence is 13 residues long. The germline V gene encodes CDR1 SQVTM and CDR2 ANQGSEA. This CDR3 reads CSVNPTGTDTQYF. The CDR3 DNA reads TGCAGCGTTAACCCCACAGGCACAGATACGCAGTATTTT.

This clone was counted a few times. J is TRBJ1-1 and V is TRBV7-6; tentatively, D is TRBD1 (6 bases). The V and J ends lost 4 bases and 4 bases respectively, with 13 bases between them. Germline V gene lookup returns CDR1 SGHVS and CDR2 FNYEAQ. This CDR3 spans 14 amino acids. The CDR3 sequence is CASSYDGQRTEAFF. DNA of the CDR3: TGTGCCAGCAGCTACGACGGACAGCGCACTGAAGCTTTCTTT.

The rearrangement joins TRBV4-1 to TRBJ2-2; no definite D call. The CDR3 is 14 amino acids. Germline V gene lookup returns CDR1 MGHRA and CDR2 YSYEKL. V was shortened by 0 bases and J by 3 bases, with 5 bases between the two germline ends. The CDR3 nucleotides are TGCGCCAGCAGCCAAGACGGATACACCGGGGAGCTGTTTTTT. It specifies CASSQDGYTGELFF.

The genes are TRBV7-2 and TRBJ1-4; D remains unclear. V was shortened by 2 bases and J by 0 bases, with 7 bases between the two germline ends. This CDR3 has 15 amino acids. CDR1 is SGHTA and CDR2 is FQGNSA in the germline V gene. The CDR3 nucleotides read TGTGCCAGCAGCTTAAGTCTTACAACTAATGAAAAACTGTTTTTT. As protein: CASSLSLTTNEKLFF.

The V gene is TRBV5-1, the J gene TRBJ2-3; the D gene is possibly TRBD1 (6 bases). This CDR3 has 14 residues. V was pared by 4 bases and J by 3 bases, with 12 bases between. CDR1 is SGHRS, CDR2 YFSETQ, per germline. CDR3 nucleotides: TGCGCCAGCAGCCCTGGGACAATAACAGATACGCAGTATTTT. The encoded protein is CASSPGTITDTQYF. The full variable domain, rest sourced from reference TRBV5-1 and TRBJ2-3, is KAGVTQTPRYLIKTRGQQVTLSCSPISGHRSVSWYQQTPGQGLQFLFEYFSETQRNKGNFPGRFSGRQFSNSRSEMNVSTLELGDSALYLCASSPGTITDTQYFGPGTRLTVL.

Only a few counts were recorded for this clone. This chain uses TRBV6-8 with TRBJ1-4, with D maybe TRBD1 (6 bases). Trimming removed 2 bases at V and 8 bases at J, with 12 bases between. The V gene's germline CDR1 is MNHGY and CDR2 SAAAGT. The CDR3 is made up of 14 amino acids. In DNA form, the CDR3 reads TGTGCCAGCAGTTACGGACAGTTTCGCGAAAAACTGTTTTTT. Amino acid sequence: CASSYGQFREKLFF.

This clone is large by share. This chain links TRBV6-8 with TRBJ1-3; weak D call: TRBD1 (5 bases). The CDR3 totals 15 residues. CDR1 and CDR2 (germline): MNHGY, SAAAGT. The V end lost 2 bases, the J end lost 4 bases, and 12 bases lay between the germline ends. CDR3 coding DNA: TGTGCCAGCAGTTACGTAGGGGTAGGCGGAAACACCATATATTTT. Translating it yields CASSYVGVGGNTIYF.

This clone is classed as medium-sized. The genes are TRBV1 and TRBJ2-5; no DNA check was done on the table's D call, TRBD2. TRBV1 is reported as a pseudogene. The CDR3 loop spans 16 amino acids. The CDR3 loop is CTSSQDTGTGQETQYF. DNA for the CDR3: TGCACCAGCAGCCAAGATACCGGGACTGGACAAGAGACCCAGTACTTC.

The chain is built from TRBV5-1 and TRBJ1-6, with D unresolved. CDR3 length equals 15 residues. Trimming left V 1 base short and J 6 bases short, with 11 bases between. Germline V lookup: CDR1 SGHRS, CDR2 YFSETQ. This chain's CDR3 is CASSLSVDPNSPLHF. DNA for the CDR3: TGCGCCAGCAGCTTGTCGGTGGACCCTAATTCACCCCTCCACTTT. The whole variable domain, remainder taken from reference TRBV5-1 and TRBJ1-6, is KAGVTQTPRYLIKTRGQQVTLSCSPISGHRSVSWYQQTPGQGLQFLFEYFSETQRNKGNFPGRFSGRQFSNSRSEMNVSTLELGDSALYLCASSLSVDPNSPLHFGNGTRLTVT.

The genes are TRBV30 and TRBJ2-7; D gene unclear. V was pared by 5 bases and J by 2 bases, with 7 bases between. Germline CDR1 reads GTSNPN; CDR2 reads SVGIG (reference sequence). This CDR3 spans 11 amino acids. In DNA form, the CDR3 reads TGTGCCTGGGCCTACCCCTACGAGCAGTACTTC. The encoded protein is CAWAYPYEQYF.

This rearrangement joins TRBV29-1 to TRBJ1-4; D gene uncertain. CDR1 is SQVTM, CDR2 ANQGSEA, per germline. The CDR3 is made up of 14 amino acids. The V and J ends lost 6 bases and 0 bases respectively, with 11 bases between them. The CDR3 sequence: CSVAGSSTNEKLFF. The CDR3 bases are TGCAGCGTCGCCGGGAGTTCAACTAATGAAAAACTGTTTTTT.

The J gene is TRBJ1-3, the V gene TRBV9; 8 nucleotides line up with TRBD1. Germline CDR1 is SGDLS and CDR2 is YYNGEE. V was pared by 5 bases and J by 6 bases, with 4 bases of the junction left unmatched. The CDR3 has 13 residues. CDR3: CASRQGVENTIYF. The CDR3 nucleotides read TGTGCCAGCAGACAGGGGGTGGAAAACACCATATATTTT.

The J gene is TRBJ2-2, the V gene TRBV29-1, with a weak D call TRBD1 (5 bases). The germline gives CDR1 SQVTM, CDR2 ANQGSEA. The germline V and J ends were trimmed by 4 bases and 5 bases, with 11 bases remaining between them. The CDR3 has 13 residues. The CDR3 DNA sequence: TGCAGCGTTGGGACAATGGGAACCGGGGAGCTGTTTTTT. Translation: CSVGTMGTGELFF.

The CDR3: CAISESEGGEQFF. For the CDR3, the DNA is TGTGCCATCAGTGAGTCGGAGGGAGGCGAGCAGTTCTTC. The rearrangement uses TRBV10-3 and TRBJ2-1; the D gene is possibly TRBD2 (6 bases). Per the germline V gene, CDR1 is ENHRY and CDR2 is SYGVKD. The CDR3 totals 13 residues. V lost 0 bases, J lost 10 bases, and 10 bases lay in between.

V is TRBV14 and J is TRBJ2-2, with 9 bases that match TRBD2. J gave up 4 bases and V 4 bases, and 7 bases lay outside the gene matches. The CDR3 runs 16 residues. Germline V gene lookup returns CDR1 SGHDN and CDR2 FVKESK. The CDR3 spells CASSRGLALSTGELFF. The CDR3 bases are TGTGCCAGCAGCCGAGGACTAGCGTTATCCACCGGGGAGCTGTTTTTT.

This clone came up once. V and J are TRBV30 and TRBJ1-6; 10 positions match TRBD1. Looked up from germline, CDR1 is GTSNPN and CDR2 is SVGIG (reference sequence). This CDR3 is 16 amino acids long. V was clipped by 2 bases and J by 9 bases; unmatched bases: 10. CDR3 in DNA: TGTGCCTGGAGTATCGCCGGGACAGGGGTTGTTTCACCCCTCCACTTT. It yields the protein CAWSIAGTGVVSPLHF.

The CDR3 region is CASSRAGGRTYEQYF. The CDR3 DNA reads TGTGCCAGTAGTAGAGCGGGGGGCCGAACCTACGAGCAGTACTTC. This chain links TRBV19 with TRBJ2-7; 9 nucleotides align to TRBD2. CDR3 length: 15 residues. Germline V gives CDR1 LNHDA, CDR2 SQIVND (reference sequence). V dropped 4 bases and J dropped 2; count of bases not matched to a gene: 6.

The rearrangement uses TRBV16 and TRBJ2-1, with D possibly TRBD2 on 6 matching bases. The length of the CDR3 is 17 residues. Germline V gene data show CDR1 as KGHSY and CDR2 as FQNENV. V was clipped by 2 bases and J by 1 base, with 15 bases between them. The CDR3 spells CASSQVAGGTSYNEQFF. In nucleotides, the CDR3 is TGTGCCAGCAGCCAAGTAGCTGGGGGGACTTCCTACAATGAGCAGTTCTTC.

J is TRBJ1-2 and V is TRBV15; D is unclear. The CDR3 runs 15 residues. The V gene's germline CDR1 is LNHNV and CDR2 YYDKDF (reference sequence). V was shortened by 0 bases and J by 8 bases, with 16 bases between the two germline ends. The chain's CDR3 is CATSRDRVVGVGYTF. In nucleotides, the CDR3 is TGTGCCACCAGCAGAGATCGGGTGGTTGGTGTCGGCTACACCTTC.